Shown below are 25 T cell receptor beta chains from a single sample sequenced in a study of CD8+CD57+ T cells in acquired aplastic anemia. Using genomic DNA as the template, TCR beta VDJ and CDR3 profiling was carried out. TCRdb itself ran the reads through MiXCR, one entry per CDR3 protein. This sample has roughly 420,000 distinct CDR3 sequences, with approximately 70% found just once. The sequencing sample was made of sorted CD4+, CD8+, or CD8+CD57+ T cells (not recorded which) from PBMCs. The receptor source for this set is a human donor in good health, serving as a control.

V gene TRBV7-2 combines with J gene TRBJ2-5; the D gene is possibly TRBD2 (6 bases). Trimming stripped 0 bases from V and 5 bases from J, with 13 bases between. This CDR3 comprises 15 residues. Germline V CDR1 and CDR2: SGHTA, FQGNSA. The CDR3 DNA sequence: TGTGCCAGCAGCTTAGCGGGACTCCTCCAGGAGACCCAGTACTTC. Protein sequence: CASSLAGLLQETQYF.

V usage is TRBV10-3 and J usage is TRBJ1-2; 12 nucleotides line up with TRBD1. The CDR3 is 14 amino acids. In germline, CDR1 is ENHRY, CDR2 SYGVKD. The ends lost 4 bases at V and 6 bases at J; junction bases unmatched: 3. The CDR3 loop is CAISGGTGGDGYTF. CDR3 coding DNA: TGTGCCATCAGTGGGGGGACAGGGGGCGATGGCTACACCTTC.

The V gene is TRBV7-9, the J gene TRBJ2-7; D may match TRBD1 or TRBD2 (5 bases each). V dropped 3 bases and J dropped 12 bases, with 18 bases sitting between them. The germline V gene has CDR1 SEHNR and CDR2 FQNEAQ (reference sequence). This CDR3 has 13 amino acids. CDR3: CASSLRAGTKLYF. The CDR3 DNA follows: TGTGCCAGCAGCTTGCGGGCAGGGACCAAGCTGTACTTC. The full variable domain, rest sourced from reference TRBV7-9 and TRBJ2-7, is DTGVSQNPRHKITKRGQNVTFRCDPISEHNRLYWYRQTLGQGPEFLTYFQNEAQLEKSRLLSDRFSAERPKGSFSTLEIQRTEQGDSAMYLCASSLRAGTKLYFGPGTRLTVT.

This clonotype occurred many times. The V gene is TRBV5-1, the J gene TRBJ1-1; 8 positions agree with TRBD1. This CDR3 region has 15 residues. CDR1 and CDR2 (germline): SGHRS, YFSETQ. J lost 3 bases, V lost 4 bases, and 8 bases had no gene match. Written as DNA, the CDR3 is TGCGCCAGCAGCGAACTCCAGGGGGCGCACACTGAAGCTTTCTTT. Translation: CASSELQGAHTEAFF.

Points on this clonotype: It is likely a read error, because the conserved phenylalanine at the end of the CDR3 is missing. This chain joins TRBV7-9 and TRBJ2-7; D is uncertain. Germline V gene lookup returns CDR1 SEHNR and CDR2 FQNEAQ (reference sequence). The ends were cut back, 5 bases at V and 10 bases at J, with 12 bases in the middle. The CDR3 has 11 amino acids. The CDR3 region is CASSPPGDQYY. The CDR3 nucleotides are TGTGCCAGCAGCCCTCCAGGCGACCAGTACTAC.

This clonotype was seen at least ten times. Here the CDR3 reads CASSTGQGQETQYF. For the CDR3, the DNA is TGTGCCAGCAGTACGGGACAGGGGCAAGAGACCCAGTACTTC. The rearrangement joins TRBV12-3 or TRBV12-4 to TRBJ2-5, with 10 positions matching TRBD1. The ends lost 5 bases at V and 2 bases at J; junction bases unmatched: 2. This CDR3 region has 14 residues.

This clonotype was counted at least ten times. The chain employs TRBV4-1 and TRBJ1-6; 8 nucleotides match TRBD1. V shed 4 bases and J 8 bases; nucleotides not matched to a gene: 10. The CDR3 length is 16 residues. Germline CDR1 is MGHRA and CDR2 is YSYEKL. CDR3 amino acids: CASSRQGAINDSPLHF. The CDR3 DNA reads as TGCGCCAGCAGCCGGCAGGGGGCGATCAATGATTCACCCCTCCACTTT.

The CDR3 bases are TGTGCCAGTAGTAATGAGGACAGAGAGGGGACCCAGTACTTC. Translation gives CASSNEDREGTQYF. The chain couples TRBV5-6 to TRBJ2-5; D is possibly TRBD1 (6 bases). The CDR3 covers 14 residues. Per germline, CDR1 SGHDT and CDR2 YYEEEE. Between the trimmed V and J ends, which lost 8 bases and 7 bases, there was a span of 21 bases.

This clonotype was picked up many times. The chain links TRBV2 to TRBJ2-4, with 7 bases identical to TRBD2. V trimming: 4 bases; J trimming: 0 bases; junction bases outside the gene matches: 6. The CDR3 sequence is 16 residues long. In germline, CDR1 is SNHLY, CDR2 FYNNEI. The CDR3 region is CASSVLADLAKNIQYF. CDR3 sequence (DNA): TGTGCCAGCAGTGTTCTAGCGGACTTAGCCAAAAACATTCAGTACTTC.

Written as DNA, the CDR3 is TGTGCCAGCAGACCAGCGAGGGACGGCTCGCCCCTCCACTTT. It codes for CASRPARDGSPLHF. This sequence joins TRBV12-3 or TRBV12-4 and TRBJ1-6, with D tentatively TRBD1 (5 bases). V dropped 6 bases and J dropped 13 bases, with 19 bases sitting between them. This CDR3 region has 14 residues.

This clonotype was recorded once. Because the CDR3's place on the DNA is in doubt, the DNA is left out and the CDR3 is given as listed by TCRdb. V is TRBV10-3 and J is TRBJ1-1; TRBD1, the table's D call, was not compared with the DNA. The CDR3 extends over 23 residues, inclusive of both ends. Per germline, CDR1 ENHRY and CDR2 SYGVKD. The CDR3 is CAIRDRGNQPQHFGDGTRSYAFF.

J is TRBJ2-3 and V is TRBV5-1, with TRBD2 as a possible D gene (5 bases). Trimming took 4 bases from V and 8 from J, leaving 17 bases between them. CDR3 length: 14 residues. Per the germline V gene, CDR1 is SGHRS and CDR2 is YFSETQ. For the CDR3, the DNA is TGCGCCAGCAGCCAAGAACCGGGGTCCCCTACGCAGTATTTT. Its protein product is CASSQEPGSPTQYF.

CDR3 nucleotides: TGTGCCAGTAGTACCGGCCCAATGGGGGAGCAGTACGTC. It specifies CASSTGPMGEQYV. The V and J genes are TRBV19 and TRBJ2-7; D is unresolved. V was clipped by 4 bases and J by 7 bases, with 14 bases between them. This CDR3 comprises 13 residues. Germline V gives CDR1 LNHDA, CDR2 SQIVND (reference sequence).

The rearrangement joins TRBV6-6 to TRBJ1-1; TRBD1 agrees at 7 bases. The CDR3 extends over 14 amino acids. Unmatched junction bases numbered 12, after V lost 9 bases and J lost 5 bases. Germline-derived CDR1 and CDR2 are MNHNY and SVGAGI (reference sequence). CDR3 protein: CARRDPGGGTEAFF. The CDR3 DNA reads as TGTGCCAGGCGCGACCCAGGGGGGGGAACTGAAGCTTTCTTT.

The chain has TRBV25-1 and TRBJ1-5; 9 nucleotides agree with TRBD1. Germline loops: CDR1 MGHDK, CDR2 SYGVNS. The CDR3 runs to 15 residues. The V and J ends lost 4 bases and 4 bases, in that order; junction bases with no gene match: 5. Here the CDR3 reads CASSGRDRENQPQHF. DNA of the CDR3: TGTGCCAGCAGTGGCCGGGACAGGGAAAATCAGCCCCAGCATTTT. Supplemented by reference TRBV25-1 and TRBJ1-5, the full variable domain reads EADIYQTPRYLVIGTGKKITLECSQTMGHDKMYWYQQDPGMELHLIHYSYGVNSTEKGDLSSESTVSRIRTEHFPLTLESARPSHTSQYLCASSGRDRENQPQHFGDGTRLSIL.

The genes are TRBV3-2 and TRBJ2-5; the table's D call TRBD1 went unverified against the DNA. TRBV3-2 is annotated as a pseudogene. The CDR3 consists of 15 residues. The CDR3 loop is CADRVTPGGQETQYF. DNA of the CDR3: TGTGCAGACAGGGTCACACCAGGGGGGCAGGAGACCCAGTACTTC.

The CDR3, as DNA: TGTGCCAGCAGCTTGGGTGTGAACACTGAAGATTTCTTTCATTTT. Translation gives CASSLGVNTEDFFHF. The chain joins TRBV7-9 to TRBJ1-5; no clear D gene. The CDR3 sequence is 15 residues long. The ends were cut back, 3 bases at V and 16 bases at J, with 25 bases in the middle. Germline values: CDR1 SEHNR, CDR2 FQNEAQ (reference sequence).

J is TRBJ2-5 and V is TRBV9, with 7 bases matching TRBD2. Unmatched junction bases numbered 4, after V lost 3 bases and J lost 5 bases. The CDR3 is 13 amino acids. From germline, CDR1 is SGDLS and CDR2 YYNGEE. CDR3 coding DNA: TGTGCCAGCAGCGCAACGGGGGGTGAGACCCAGTACTTC. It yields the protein CASSATGGETQYF.

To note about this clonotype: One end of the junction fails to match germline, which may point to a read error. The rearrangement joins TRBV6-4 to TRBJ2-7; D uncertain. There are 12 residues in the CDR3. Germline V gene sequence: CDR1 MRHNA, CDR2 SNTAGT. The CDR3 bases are TGTGCCACCAGTGATACCAACTACGAGCAGTACTTC. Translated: CATSDTNYEQYF.

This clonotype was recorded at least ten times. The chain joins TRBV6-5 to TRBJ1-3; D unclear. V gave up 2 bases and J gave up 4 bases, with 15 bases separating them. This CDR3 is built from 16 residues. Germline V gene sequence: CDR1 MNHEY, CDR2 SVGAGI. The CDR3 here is CASSYSETAGGNTIYF. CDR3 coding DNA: TGTGCCAGCAGTTACAGCGAAACGGCTGGCGGAAACACCATATATTTT.

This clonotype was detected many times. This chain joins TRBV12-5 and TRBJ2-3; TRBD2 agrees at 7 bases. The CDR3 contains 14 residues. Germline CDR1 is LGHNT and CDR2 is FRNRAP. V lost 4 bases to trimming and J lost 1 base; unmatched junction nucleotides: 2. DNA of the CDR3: TGTGCTAGTGGTTATGGGGGGGGCACAGATACGCAGTATTTT. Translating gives CASGYGGGTDTQYF.

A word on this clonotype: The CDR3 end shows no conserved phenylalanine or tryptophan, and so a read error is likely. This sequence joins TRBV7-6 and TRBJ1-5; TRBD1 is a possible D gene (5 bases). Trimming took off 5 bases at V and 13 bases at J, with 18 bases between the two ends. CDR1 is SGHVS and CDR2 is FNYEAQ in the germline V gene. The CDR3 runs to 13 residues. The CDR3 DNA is TGTGCCAGCAGCCAGGCGGGGGAGACCCAGCAGCATGGG. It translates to CASSQAGETQQHG.

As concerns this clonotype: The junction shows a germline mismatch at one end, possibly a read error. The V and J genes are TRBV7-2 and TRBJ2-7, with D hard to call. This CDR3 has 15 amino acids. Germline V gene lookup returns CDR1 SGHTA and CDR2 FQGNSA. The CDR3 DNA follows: TGCGCCAGCAGCCAACACCCCCGAGCACGCTCCTACAAGTACTTC. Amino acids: CASSQHPRARSYKYF.

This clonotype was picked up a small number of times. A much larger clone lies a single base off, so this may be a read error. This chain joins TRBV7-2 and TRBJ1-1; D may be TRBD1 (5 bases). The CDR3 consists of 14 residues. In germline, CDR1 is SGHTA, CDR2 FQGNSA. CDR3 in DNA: TGTGCCAGCAGCTTAAGCGGGGGGGTAGGGGAAGTTTTCTTT. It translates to CASSLSGGVGEVFF. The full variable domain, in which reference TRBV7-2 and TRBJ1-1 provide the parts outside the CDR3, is GAGVSQSPSNKVTEKGKDVELRCDPISGHTALYWYRQSLGQGLEFLIYFQGNSAPDKSGLPSDRFSAERTGGSVSTLTIQRTQQEDSAVYLCASSLSGGVGEVFFGQGTRLTVV.

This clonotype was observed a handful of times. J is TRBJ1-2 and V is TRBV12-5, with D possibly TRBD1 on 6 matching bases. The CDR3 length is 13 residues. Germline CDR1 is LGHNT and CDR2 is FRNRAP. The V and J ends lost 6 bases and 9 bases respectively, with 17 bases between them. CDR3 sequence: CASGRGQQGSYTF. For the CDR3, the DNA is TGTGCTAGTGGGCGAGGACAGCAGGGTAGCTACACCTTC.